Listed below are T cell receptor beta chains from one sample, sequenced in a study of a mutant IDH1 vaccine in newly diagnosed glioma. The repertoire was sequenced with immunoSEQ multiplex PCR; TCRdb's copy has only in-frame clones and lacks some. Here the sample spans over 75,000 clones, about four fifths being singletons. This specimen consisted of PBMCs, obtained from a glioma patient treated with radiotherapy, temozolomide or both. These receptor sequences come from a man between 35 and 55 years old with glioma. Each CDR3 is given with its conserved first and last residue. A D gene is named only where the DNA matches it firmly. Clone size appears in some rows only: once, few, many, or a class for an expanded clone.

D	J	size	V	DNA	CDR3
TRBD2	TRBJ2-1	-	TRBV7-3	TGTGCCAGCAGCTTAACGGGAGGGTCCTACAATGAGCAGTTCTTC	CASSLTGGSYNEQFF
TRBD2	TRBJ2-1	-	TRBV4-2	TGTGCCAGCAGCCCCCGACTAGCGGGGACCCCCAATGAGCAGTTCTTC	CASSPRLAGTPNEQFF
-	TRBJ2-7	-	TRBV4-3	TGCGCCAGCAGCCAAGATAGGGCCGACCACCAGTACTTC	CASSQDRADHQYF
TRBD1	TRBJ1-4	-	TRBV11-2	TGTGCCAGCAGCCGCCGGGACAGGGAACTGTTTTTT	CASSRRDRELFF
-	TRBJ1-5	-	TRBV6-5	TGTGCCAGCAGTCCCCCAGGGGAGAATCAGCCCCAGCATTTT	CASSPPGENQPQHF
-	TRBJ1-5	once	TRBV7-2	TGTGCCAGCAGCTTAGGGGGCGCGGGCAATCAGCCCCAGCATTTT	CASSLGGAGNQPQHF
-	TRBJ1-2	-	TRBV6-5	TGTGCCAGCAGTTACGCTAGGTCGGGAGGCTACACCTTC	CASSYARSGGYTF
-	TRBJ2-7	-	TRBV5-5	TGTGCCAGCAGCAACCGGGACAACGGCTACGAGCAGTACTTC	CASSNRDNGYEQYF
TRBD2	TRBJ2-7	-	TRBV19	TGTGCCAGTAGTTCACAGCTAGCGGACGGCGAGCAGTACTTC	CASSSQLADGEQYF
TRBD2	TRBJ2-1	-	TRBV6-6	TGTGCCAGCAGTGTAGCGGGGGCCTACAATGAGCAGTTCTTC	CASSVAGAYNEQFF
TRBD1	TRBJ1-1	few	TRBV7-8	TGTGCCAGCAGCTTCAGGGGGTTGGCTGAAGCTTTCTTT	CASSFRGLAEAFF
-	TRBJ1-1	-	TRBV7-6	TGTGCCAGCAGCTCATATATCGGTCACACTGAAGCTTTCTTT	CASSSYIGHTEAFF
TRBD1	TRBJ1-3	once	TRBV27	TGTGCCAGCAGCCGTTACGGTCAACAGGGGAGCTCTGGAAACACCATATATTTT	CASSRYGQQGSSGNTIYF
-	TRBJ2-7	-	TRBV7-2	TGTGCCAGCAGCTTGGGGGCGGATAGCTCCTACGAGCAGTACTTC	CASSLGADSSYEQYF
TRBD2	TRBJ2-3	-	TRBV7-9	TGTGCCAGCAGCTCGGGACTAGTCGGTGCAGATACGCAGTATTTT	CASSSGLVGADTQYF
-	TRBJ1-2	-	TRBV2	TGTGCCAGCAGCCCGGGATGGGCAAACTATGGCTACACCTTC	CASSPGWANYGYTF
-	TRBJ2-5	-	TRBV7-2	TGTGCCAGCAGCTTTTCGGGATTCGGGGAGACCCAGTACTTC	CASSFSGFGETQYF
-	TRBJ2-7	-	TRBV4-2	TGTGCCAGCAGCCAGGGCCTCAGGGGCGAGCAGTACTTC	CASSQGLRGEQYF
-	TRBJ2-3	-	TRBV28	TGTGCCAGCAGCTACCTGCGACACGGGAGCACAGATACGCAGTATTTT	CASSYLRHGSTDTQYF
TRBD2	TRBJ2-7	once	TRBV5-1	TGCGCCAGCAGCGAGGGGACTAGCGGGAGCTACGAGCAGTACTTC	CASSEGTSGSYEQYF
-	TRBJ1-1	once	TRBV7-7	TGTGCTAGCAGCCCTGATACAAGGACTGAAGCTTTCTTT	CASSPDTRTEAFF
TRBD2	TRBJ2-3	-	TRBV6-1	TGTGCCAGCAGTCCTGGACTAGCGTGGGCAGATACGCAGTATTTT	CASSPGLAWADTQYF
-	TRBJ2-2	-	TRBV4-2	TGTGCCAGCAGCCAAGATCCAACAGGGCGCTACACCGGGGAGCTGTTTTTT	CASSQDPTGRYTGELFF
-	TRBJ2-1	-	TRBV11-2	TGTGCCAGCAGCTTAGGCGCGTCCGCCAATGAGCAGTTCTTC	CASSLGASANEQFF
TRBD1	TRBJ2-7	-	TRBV4-3	TGCGCCAGCAGCCAAGAAGAGGGACAGCACTACGAGCAGTACTTC	CASSQEEGQHYEQYF
TRBD2	TRBJ2-1	once	TRBV18	TGTGCCAGCTCACTAGCGGGGACGCCCTACAATGAGCAGTTCTTC	CASSLAGTPYNEQFF
TRBD2	TRBJ2-7	-	TRBV19	TGTGCCAGTAGTACAAATCGACTAGCGGGATATGGGGAGCAGTACTTC	CASSTNRLAGYGEQYF
-	TRBJ1-1	-	TRBV6-6	TGTGCCAGCAGTTACTCTCAGGGGAAGACTGAAGCTTTCTTT	CASSYSQGKTEAFF
-	TRBJ1-2	-	TRBV7-2	TGTGCCAGCAGCCCCGCGTGGCGGTCAGGGTCCTATGGCTACACCTTC	CASSPAWRSGSYGYTF
TRBD1	TRBJ1-3	-	TRBV19	TGTGCCATCGGCGGGGGCAGGGGGCTCGGAAACACCATATATTTT	CAIGGGRGLGNTIYF
TRBD2	TRBJ2-7	-	TRBV6-5	TGTGCCAGCACCGAGAGCGGGAGATCCTACGAGCAGTACTTC	CASTESGRSYEQYF
-	TRBJ2-3	few	TRBV7-8	TGTGCCAGCAGCCCAACTCTAGCACGAACCACAGATACGCAGTATTTT	CASSPTLARTTDTQYF
TRBD1	TRBJ1-2	-	TRBV27	TGTGCCAGCAGTCCCGGGGACAGGAGGTTCTATGGCTACACCTTC	CASSPGDRRFYGYTF
TRBD2	TRBJ2-3	-	TRBV9	TGTGCCAGCACCGTGGGCGGGAGCGATACAGATACGCAGTATTTT	CASTVGGSDTDTQYF
-	TRBJ2-5	-	TRBV7-6	TGTGCCAGCAGCTCGGACTATGTAGATCGAGAGACCCAGTACTTC	CASSSDYVDRETQYF
TRBD2	TRBJ2-5	-	TRBV7-2	TGTGCCAGCAGTATTAGCGGGGGATTCCAAGAGACCCAGTACTTC	CASSISGGFQETQYF
-	TRBJ1-2	-	TRBV5-4	TGTGCGGGAGCCAGCAGCTTGGATTGGGGGATCGGTGGCTACACCTTC	CAGASSLDWGIGGYTF
-	TRBJ1-2	-	TRBV2	TGTGCCAGCCGGGACACCGGATGGCCGGGCTACACCTTC	CASRDTGWPGYTF
-	TRBJ2-6	-	TRBV9	TGTGCCAGCAGCGTAGCTGACAGGAAGCGAATCTCTGGGGCCAACGTCCTGACTTTC	CASSVADRKRISGANVLTF
TRBD1	TRBJ1-6	-	TRBV12-5	TGTGCTAGTGGTTTGGGACAGGGCCAGGGATCACCCCTCCACTTT	CASGLGQGQGSPLHF
TRBD1	TRBJ1-1	-	TRBV11-3	TGTGCCAGCAGCCGAGGACAGGGAGAGATGAACACTGAAGCTTTCTTT	CASSRGQGEMNTEAFF
-	TRBJ2-7	-	TRBV4-1	TGCGCCAGCAGCCAAGAAGGGTGGTTAGGAAGAAACCACCACGAGCAGTACTTC	CASSQEGWLGRNHHEQYF
TRBD1	TRBJ1-1	many	TRBV12-5	TGTGCTAGTGGTTTGGTACTAGGGGACAGGGGGAACACTGAAGCTTTCTTT	CASGLVLGDRGNTEAFF
-	TRBJ1-2	few	TRBV7-9	TGTGCCAGCAGCTTAACAGTCCGGACCGGACGGGGATTC	CASSLTVRTGRGF
TRBD1	TRBJ1-1	-	TRBV19	TGTGCCAGTAGTTTGGGACAGGGTGAAGCTTTCTTT	CASSLGQGEAFF
-	TRBJ1-6	-	TRBV2	TGTGCCAGCAGTACGCCCGAGGGGTGGAATTCACCCCTCCACTTT	CASSTPEGWNSPLHF
-	TRBJ2-4	-	TRBV7-2	TGTGCCAGCAGCTTATCTTTCGGGCAAAACATTCAGTACTTC	CASSLSFGQNIQYF
-	TRBJ1-1	-	TRBV7-2	TGTGCCAGCAGCTTAGACCGGGGCACTGAAGCTTTCTTT	CASSLDRGTEAFF
TRBD2	TRBJ2-2	-	TRBV18	TGTGCCAGCTCACCCGGACTAGGCTGGGTCGGGGAGCTGTTTTTT	CASSPGLGWVGELFF
TRBD2	TRBJ2-7	-	TRBV25-1	TGTGCCAGCCTCGGGGGGTCCTACGAGCAGTACTTC	CASLGGSYEQYF
-	TRBJ2-7	-	TRBV29-1	TGCAGCGGTACGACAGTGGCCTACGAGCAGTACTTC	CSGTTVAYEQYF
-	TRBJ2-7	-	TRBV5-3	TGTGCCAGAAGCTTGGGGGTTTGGCTAGATCTAGGACTACTACTAGAGCTTCGCGAGCAGTACTTC	CARSLGVWLDLGLLLELREQYF
-	TRBJ1-2	-	TRBV28	TGTGCCAGCACCCTAAGTGGCGGGGGTGGCTACACCTTC	CASTLSGGGGYTF
-	TRBJ2-1	-	TRBV6-6	TGTGCCAGCAGTTACTCTAAAGCCAATGAGCAGTTCTTC	CASSYSKANEQFF